A single sample is the source of the 27 T cell receptor beta chains below, sequenced in a study of T cells in Graves' hyperthyroidism and ophthalmopathy. Amplified TCR beta CDR3 regions derived from RNA transcripts. The study used the HTBI primer set for a first-round RT-PCR of the TCR CDR3. TCRdb reanalysed the multiplex PCR reads using MiXCR and keeps one entry per CDR3 protein. The sample records 95,000 to 100,000 distinct CDR3 sequences, roughly 56% being singletons. Specimen: blood. These receptors were collected from a woman in her thirties or forties with Graves' hyperthyroidism.

This clonotype appeared a few times. CDR3 nucleotides: TGTGCCAGCAGTTTAGCGGGGGTGTATGGCTACACCTTC. This translates into CASSLAGVYGYTF. The chain carries TRBV12-3 or TRBV12-4 and TRBJ1-2; a weak D match, TRBD1 (5 bases). V was cut by 0 bases and J by 5 bases, with 7 bases left in between. This CDR3 comprises 13 residues.

This clonotype was found many times. The rearrangement uses TRBV7-2 and TRBJ2-7; no firm D call. Trimming took off 1 base at V and 8 bases at J, with 18 bases between the two ends. There are 15 residues in the CDR3. Germline CDR1 and CDR2: SGHTA and FQGNSA. The CDR3 coding sequence is TGTGCCAGCAGCTTAGGGTCTCGAAGATTGGAGAAGCAGTACTTC. As protein: CASSLGSRRLEKQYF.

The CDR3 protein is CASKGAGVTEAFF. The CDR3 DNA sequence: TGTGCCAGCAAGGGAGCCGGGGTCACTGAAGCTTTCTTT. The chain joins TRBV2 to TRBJ1-1; D not certain. The V end was cut by 7 bases, the J end by 4 bases, with 13 bases between. The CDR3 is 13 amino acids. Per germline, CDR1 SNHLY and CDR2 FYNNEI.

The rearrangement joins TRBV7-2 to TRBJ2-3, with TRBD1 identical over 9 bases. The germline gives CDR1 SGHTA, CDR2 FQGNSA. The CDR3 covers 15 residues. J lost 1 base, V lost 2 bases, and 1 base had no gene match. CDR3 nucleotide sequence: TGTGCCAGCAGCTTATACAGGGGGCGCACAGATACGCAGTATTTT. Protein product: CASSLYRGRTDTQYF.

The sample holds a few counts of this clonotype. The gene calls are TRBV29-1 and TRBJ2-6, with 8 nucleotides matching TRBD1. The CDR3 runs to 15 residues. V lost 8 bases and J lost 0; bases outside the gene matches: 6. CDR1 SQVTM and CDR2 ANQGSEA come from the germline V gene. The CDR3 DNA reads TGCAGCTTTGGACAGGGCCTCTCTGGGGCCAACGTCCTGACTTTC. Translated, it gives CSFGQGLSGANVLTF. The full variable domain, its missing parts supplied by reference TRBV29-1 and TRBJ2-6, is SAVISQKPSRDICQRGTSLTIQCQVDSQVTMMFWYRQQPGQSLTLIATANQGSEATYESGFVIDKFPISRPNLTFSTLTVSNMSPEDSSIYLCSFGQGLSGANVLTFGAGSRLTVL.

The rearrangement joins TRBV5-4 to TRBJ1-1, with TRBD1 identical over 7 bases. The CDR3 loop spans 14 amino acids. V lost 1 base and J lost 2; bases outside the gene matches: 2. CDR1 and CDR2 (germline): SGHNT, YYREEE (reference sequence). DNA of the CDR3: TGTGCCAGCAGCTTGTACAGGGGCAACACTGAAGCTTTCTTT. As protein: CASSLYRGNTEAFF.

The V call is TRBV5-1, the J call TRBJ1-1; 9 positions match TRBD1. The CDR3 is 14 amino acids. The J segment lost 4 bases and the V segment lost 2 bases, leaving 3 bases of the junction unmatched. Per the germline V gene, CDR1 is SGHRS and CDR2 is YFSETQ. The CDR3 protein is CASSFGQGSTEAFF. CDR3 DNA: TGCGCCAGCAGCTTCGGACAGGGGAGCACTGAAGCTTTCTTT.

This clonotype appeared many times. This chain's CDR3 is CSVEGFGESGNTIYF. CDR3 sequence (DNA): TGCAGCGTTGAAGGTTTTGGGGAATCTGGAAACACCATATATTTT. The chain couples TRBV29-1 to TRBJ1-3, with D hard to call. The CDR3 runs 15 residues. CDR1 and CDR2 from the germline V gene are SQVTM and ANQGSEA. V lost 1 base and J 1 base, leaving 11 bases between the germline ends.

This sequence joins TRBV9 and TRBJ1-3; D is ambiguous. The CDR3 spans 14 residues. CDR1 and CDR2 from the germline V gene are SGDLS and YYNGEE. V gave up 0 bases and J gave up 6 bases, with 10 bases separating them. The CDR3 loop reads CASSVGLAANTIYF. The CDR3 coding sequence is TGTGCCAGCAGCGTAGGGTTAGCGGCAAACACCATATATTTT.

The J gene is TRBJ1-1, the V gene TRBV7-8; 9 nucleotides match TRBD1. CDR1 SGHVS and CDR2 FQNEAQ come from the germline V gene. The ends lost 10 bases at V and 2 bases at J; junction bases unmatched: 8. The CDR3 runs to 14 residues. The CDR3 loop is CATSGQGSNTEAFF. In DNA form, the CDR3 reads TGTGCCACCTCGGGACAGGGATCCAACACTGAAGCTTTCTTT. Full variable domain (remainder filled in from reference TRBV7-8 and TRBJ1-1): GAGVSQSPRYKVAKRGQDVALRCDPISGHVSLFWYQQALGQGPEFLTYFQNEAQLDKSGLPSDRFFAERPEGSVSTLKIQRTQQEDSAVYLCATSGQGSNTEAFFGQGTRLTVV.

This clonotype was seen many times. V gene TRBV7-9 combines with J gene TRBJ1-2; D may be TRBD1 (6 bases). Germline CDR1 is SEHNR and CDR2 is FQNEAQ (reference sequence). The CDR3 contains 16 residues. With 4 bases removed from V and 5 bases from J, the gap between germline ends came to 20 bases. The CDR3 sequence: CASSSMGGQRPYGYTF. Here the CDR3 DNA reads TGTGCCAGCAGCTCGATGGGTGGACAGCGACCTTATGGCTACACCTTC.

The chain's CDR3 is CATSRGGAGGYTF. DNA of the CDR3: TGTGCCACCAGCAGAGGGGGCGCGGGTGGCTACACCTTC. The chain uses TRBV15 and TRBJ1-2, with D possibly TRBD1 on 5 matching bases. V lost 1 base and J lost 7, with 10 bases in between. The germline V gene has CDR1 LNHNV and CDR2 YYDKDF (reference sequence). The CDR3 runs to 13 residues.

The chain employs TRBV7-2 and TRBJ2-5; no firm D call. CDR1 and CDR2 from the germline V gene are SGHTA and FQGNSA. Trimming cost V 2 bases and J 5 bases, with 9 bases left between them. This CDR3 spans 13 amino acids. DNA of the CDR3: TGTGCCAGCAGCTTACTAGGGAACGAGACCCAGTACTTC. It specifies CASSLLGNETQYF.

The V call is TRBV7-8, the J call TRBJ1-2, with D unclear. The germline V gene has CDR1 SGHVS and CDR2 FQNEAQ. Trimming cost V 1 base and J 6 bases, with 6 bases left between them. The CDR3 totals 12 residues. The CDR3, as DNA: TGTGCCAGCAGCTTAGGGGCGGATGGCTACACCTTC. Residues: CASSLGADGYTF.

This clonotype was counted many times. The chain recombines TRBV12-3 or TRBV12-4 with TRBJ1-5; unclear D gene. Trimming removed 3 bases at V and 3 bases at J, with 18 bases between. The length of the CDR3 is 17 residues. CDR3 in DNA: TGTGCCAGCAGTTTCCCACCGACCGACGGACCCAATCAGCCCCAGCATTTT. As protein: CASSFPPTDGPNQPQHF.

The V gene is TRBV12-3 or TRBV12-4, the J gene TRBJ2-7; 11 bases map to TRBD2. The V segment lost 5 bases and the J segment 3 bases; nucleotides outside the gene matches: 9. The CDR3 is 16 residues long. CDR3 bases: TGTGCCAGCAGTCCGCGACTTGGACTAGCGGGCTACGAGCAGTACTTC. It is translated as CASSPRLGLAGYEQYF.

This chain joins TRBV7-9 and TRBJ2-7; 11 bases align to TRBD2. Germline V lookup: CDR1 SEHNR, CDR2 FQNEAQ (reference sequence). V shed 5 bases and J 5 bases; nucleotides not matched to a gene: 2. The CDR3 spans 13 residues. CDR3 region: CASSTSGSHEQYF. The CDR3 bases are TGTGCCAGCAGCACTAGCGGGAGCCACGAGCAGTACTTC.

This clonotype has a count of ten or more. The chain couples TRBV10-1 to TRBJ2-7; D is ambiguous. Trimming removed 0 bases at V and 5 bases at J, with 14 bases between. This CDR3 spans 15 amino acids. From germline, CDR1 is WNHNN and CDR2 SYGVQD (reference sequence). The CDR3 loop is CASSESKYNSHEQYF. The DNA for the CDR3 is TGCGCCAGCAGTGAGTCGAAGTATAACAGCCACGAGCAGTACTTC.

Worth noting for this clonotype: Without the conserved terminal phenylalanine or tryptophan, this CDR3 likely stems from a read error. V and J are TRBV4-1 and TRBJ2-7; perhaps TRBD2 as D (6 bases). Trimming cost V 1 base and J 0 bases, with 13 bases left between them. The CDR3 extends over 16 amino acids. Germline V gene data show CDR1 as MGHRA and CDR2 as YSYEKL. For the CDR3, the DNA is TGCGCCAGCAGCCAAGCGGACCGGAGGGCCTCCTACGAGCAGTACTTA. As protein: CASSQADRRASYEQYL.

This clonotype came up many times. This sequence joins TRBV7-2 and TRBJ1-2, with unresolved D. Germline V CDR1 and CDR2: SGHTA, FQGNSA. Trimming left V 6 bases short and J 4 bases short, with 21 bases between. CDR3 length: 16 amino acids. CDR3 sequence (DNA): TGTGCCAGCAGTCCCACCCTCTACAGTTACCTCTATGGCTACACCTTC. Translation: CASSPTLYSYLYGYTF.

In this sample, this clonotype turned up a few times. This rearrangement joins TRBV7-9 to TRBJ1-5; weak D call: TRBD1 (5 bases). The CDR3 is 15 residues long. Germline CDR1 is SEHNR and CDR2 is FQNEAQ (reference sequence). The ends were cut back, 6 bases at V and 3 bases at J, with 15 bases in the middle. CDR3 sequence reads: CASSRGHFTNQPQHF. Here the CDR3 DNA reads TGTGCCAGCAGTCGCGGACATTTCACCAATCAGCCCCAGCATTTT.

In the case of this clonotype: An end of the junction does not agree with germline; a read error may underlie this. V and J are TRBV10-3 and TRBJ2-2; 8 bases fit TRBD1. Germline V gives CDR1 ENHRY, CDR2 SYGVKD. CDR3 size: 16 residues. CDR3 nucleotide sequence: TGTGCCATCAGTGGGTCTAGGACAGGGAACACCGGGGGGCTGTTTTTT. Its protein is CAISGSRTGNTGGLFF.

This clonotype was seen a handful of times. This sequence joins TRBV15 and TRBJ2-2; D ambiguous. The CDR3 length is 12 residues. The V and J ends lost 1 base and 8 bases respectively, with 5 bases between them. Germline lookup yields CDR1 LNHNV and CDR2 YYDKDF (reference sequence). For the CDR3, the DNA is TGTGCCACCAGCAGAGTCTTGGGGGAGCTGTTTTTT. Protein product: CATSRVLGELFF.

This clonotype was seen repeatedly, ten times or more. CDR3 bases: TGTGCCAGCGGCGGGACTGTTTGGGAGCCCCAGCATTTT. It yields the protein CASGGTVWEPQHF. The chain has TRBV7-9 and TRBJ1-5; D is possibly TRBD1 (5 bases). Germline V CDR1 and CDR2: SEHNR, FQNEAQ (reference sequence). This CDR3 comprises 13 residues. V was shortened by 8 bases and J by 8 bases, with 16 bases between the two germline ends.

This clonotype was counted ten times or more. The rearrangement links TRBV7-3 to TRBJ1-4; 7 bases map to TRBD1. Germline values: CDR1 SGHTA, CDR2 FQGTGA. Trimming at V came to 6 bases and at J to 8 bases, leaving 9 bases not matched to a gene. This CDR3 comprises 14 residues. The CDR3 nucleotides are TGTGCCAGCAGATCGCAGGGGGTCAGGGAAAAACTGTTTTTT. Encoded protein: CASRSQGVREKLFF.

This clonotype was found many times. The gene calls are TRBV5-1 and TRBJ1-5; maybe TRBD1 (5 bases). Germline V gives CDR1 SGHRS, CDR2 YFSETQ. The CDR3 totals 13 residues. CDR3 amino acids: CPTKGYSNQPQHF. In DNA form, the CDR3 reads TGCCCGACAAAGGGGTATAGCAATCAGCCCCAGCATTTT. Drawing the rest from reference TRBV5-1 and TRBJ1-5, the complete variable domain is KAGVTQTPRYLIKTRGQQVTLSCSPISGHRSVSWYQQTPGQGLQFLFEYFSETQRNKGNFPGRFSGRQFSNSRSEMNVSTLELGDSALYLCPTKGYSNQPQHFGDGTRLSIL.

The chain is built from TRBV5-1 and TRBJ2-7; D uncertain. CDR1 and CDR2 (germline): SGHRS, YFSETQ. Trimming took 0 bases from V and 2 from J, leaving 6 bases between them. CDR3 length equals 13 residues. The chain's CDR3 is CASSLDRAYEQYF. The CDR3 DNA is TGCGCCAGCAGCTTGGATAGGGCCTACGAGCAGTACTTC.